A selection of T cell receptor beta chains follows, all from one sample in a study of identical twins. TCRdb recomputed calls from the 5' RACE reads with MiXCR, one row per CDR3 protein. The repertoire holds 1,800,000 or so distinct CDR3 sequences, with roughly a third as singletons. What was sequenced was cord blood. Source of these receptors: a newborn girl in good health. Each CDR3 is given with its conserved first and last residue. A D gene is named only where the DNA matches it firmly. Where a row states a size, it is once, few, many or the class of an expanded clone; other rows omit it.

>TRBV7-9|TRBJ1-2|NA|NA
CASSQKWVYGYTF
TGTGCCAGCAGCCAAAAATGGGTGTATGGCTACACCTTC
>TRBV27|TRBJ2-2|NA|NA
CASKPGRLTGELFF
TGTGCCAGCAAACCGGGACGCCTTACCGGGGAGCTGTTTTTT
>TRBV24-1|TRBJ1-2|few|NA
CATSDLRGSGYTF
TGTGCCACCAGTGATTTGCGAGGAAGCGGCTACACCTTC
>TRBV12-3/TRBV12-4|TRBJ1-1|once|NA
CASSLRGPVNTEAFF
TGTGCCAGCAGTTTAAGGGGACCGGTGAACACTGAAGCTTTCTTT
>TRBV29-1|TRBJ1-2|many|NA
CSVSEGYTF
TGCAGCGTGAGCGAGGGCTACACCTTC
>TRBV4-1|TRBJ2-1|few|NA
CASSQLLFSDYSNEQFF
TGCGCCAGCAGCCAACTTTTATTTTCGGACTACTCCAATGAGCAGTTCTTC
>TRBV5-5|TRBJ1-2|NA|NA
CASSLSTGSPGYTF
TGTGCCAGCAGCTTGTCAACAGGTAGTCCTGGCTACACCTTC
>TRBV6-5|TRBJ2-3|few|NA
CASSYSKQGTDTQYF
TGTGCCAGCAGTTACTCGAAACAGGGCACAGATACGCAGTATTTT
>TRBV21-1|TRBJ1-4|NA|NA
CATQSLETGEKLFF
TGTGCCACACAAAGTCTGGAGACAGGTGAAAAACTGTTTTTT
>TRBV5-1|TRBJ2-1|NA|TRBD2
CASSFSGTGFEQFF
TGCGCCAGCAGCTTTAGCGGGACGGGCTTTGAGCAGTTCTTC
>TRBV6-1|TRBJ2-3|NA|TRBD2
CASSGKLAGPTDTQYF
TGTGCCAGCAGTGGAAAACTAGCGGGGCCCACAGATACGCAGTATTTT
>TRBV7-9|TRBJ2-1|few|TRBD2
CASSLLASGRRRNNEQFF
TGTGCCAGCAGCTTATTGGCTAGCGGGAGACGCCGCAACAATGAGCAGTTCTTC
>TRBV7-9|TRBJ1-1|few|NA
CASSLMGGTEAFF
TGTGCCAGCAGCTTAATGGGGGGCACTGAAGCTTTCTTT
>TRBV10-3|TRBJ1-4|NA|TRBD1
CAIRNGTGGGKLFF
TGTGCCATCAGAAATGGGACAGGGGGCGGAAAACTGTTTTTT
>TRBV3-1|TRBJ1-6|few|NA
CASSLNGGSYNSPLHF
TGTGCCAGCAGTCTTAACGGGGGCTCCTATAATTCACCCCTCCACTTT
>TRBV6-6|TRBJ1-6|NA|NA
CASTAGGLNSPLHF
TGTGCCAGCACCGCGGGAGGATTGAATTCACCCCTCCACTTT
>TRBV3-1|TRBJ2-7|few|NA
CASSQGRVSYEQYF
TGTGCCAGCAGCCAAGGCCGGGTCTCCTACGAGCAGTACTTC
>TRBV24-1|TRBJ2-4|NA|TRBD1
CATSDPYRDRKAKNIQYF
TGTGCCACCAGTGATCCCTACCGGGACAGAAAAGCCAAAAACATTCAGTACTTC
>TRBV7-2|TRBJ1-2|NA|NA
CASSLQVEVYGYTF
TGTGCCAGCAGCTTACAGGTGGAAGTCTATGGCTACACCTTC
>TRBV20-1|TRBJ1-2|NA|NA
CSASSPRGANGYTF
TGCAGTGCTAGCTCCCCGCGGGGGGCGAATGGCTACACCTTC
>TRBV18|TRBJ2-4|once|NA
CASSRAGRNIQYF
TGTGCCAGCTCACGGGCAGGGAGAAACATTCAGTACTTC
>TRBV12-3/TRBV12-4|TRBJ1-1|few|NA
CASSFVGKTEAFF
TGTGCCAGCAGTTTTGTCGGCAAAACTGAAGCTTTCTTT